These 22 T cell receptor beta chains originate from one sample sequenced in a study of metastatic and nonmetastatic thyroid tumors (dated by TCRdb to 2018 to 2021). Library creation used PCR. Instrument used: Illumina HiSeq 4000. The public reads were run again by TCRdb, first through fastp at Q25 and then through MiXCR, and only productive beta chains were kept. The sample records over 45,000 clones, approximately 24% of which are singletons. Roughly 3.8% of the sample lies in the top ten. Before undergoing thyroid surgery, none of the patients had been given any kind of treatment. The sequenced sample was blood. These receptors all come from a male donor with papillary thyroid cancer or a benign thyroid nodule (not recorded which). Some clones in this sample may be carry-over from other donors' samples.

The chain recombines TRBV11-1 with TRBJ1-1; the match to TRBD1 covers 7 bases. V lost 5 bases to trimming and J lost 0 bases; unmatched junction nucleotides: 12. The germline CDR1 and CDR2 sequences are SGHAT and FQDESV (reference sequence). This CDR3 is 17 amino acids long. CDR3: CASSDRAWGGMNTEAFF. Written as DNA, the CDR3 is TGTGCCAGCAGCGACAGGGCATGGGGGGGGATGAACACTGAAGCTTTCTTT.

This clone was recorded at least ten times. V usage is TRBV25-1 and J usage is TRBJ2-3, with TRBD2 identical over 9 bases. CDR3 size: 15 residues. With V trimmed by 4 bases and J by 5 bases, 7 bases remained unmatched. Germline V lookup: CDR1 MGHDK, CDR2 SYGVNS. The CDR3 spells CASSAFAGGIDTQYF. The CDR3 coding sequence is TGTGCCAGCAGTGCTTTTGCGGGAGGGATAGATACGCAGTATTTT. Filled out from reference TRBV25-1 and TRBJ2-3, the complete variable domain reads EADIYQTPRYLVIGTGKKITLECSQTMGHDKMYWYQQDPGMELHLIHYSYGVNSTEKGDLSSESTVSRIRTEHFPLTLESARPSHTSQYLCASSAFAGGIDTQYFGPGTRLTVL.

This clone was observed many times. This chain joins TRBV11-2 and TRBJ2-7, with D uncertain. Germline V gene data show CDR1 as SGHAT and CDR2 as FQNNGV. The V end was cut by 1 base, the J end by 5 bases, with 3 bases between. This CDR3 comprises 11 residues. The DNA of the CDR3 is TGTGCCAGCAGCTTAGTGGACGAGCAGTACTTC. Translating gives CASSLVDEQYF. Full variable domain (remainder filled in from reference TRBV11-2 and TRBJ2-7): EAGVAQSPRYKIIEKRQSVAFWCNPISGHATLYWYQQILGQGPKLLIQFQNNGVVDDSQLPKDRFSAERLKGVDSTLKIQPAKLEDSAVYLCASSLVDEQYFGPGTRLTVT.

This chain uses TRBV2 with TRBJ1-5; D uncertain. The V gene lost 2 bases and the J gene lost 9 bases, with 11 bases spanning the gap. Germline V gives CDR1 SNHLY, CDR2 FYNNEI. This CDR3 is 13 amino acids long. CDR3 sequence: CASSEYRGLPQHF. The CDR3 bases are TGTGCCAGCAGTGAATATAGAGGTCTGCCCCAGCATTTT.

The V call is TRBV6-1, the J call TRBJ2-7, with TRBD2 matching over 12 bases. This CDR3 is 14 amino acids long. Unmatched junction bases numbered 1, after V lost 6 bases and J lost 1 base. In germline, CDR1 is MNHNS, CDR2 SASEGT. The CDR3 loop is CASRLAGGSYEQYF. The CDR3 DNA follows: TGTGCCAGCAGACTAGCGGGGGGTTCCTACGAGCAGTACTTC.

This clone was seen ten or more times. This chain joins TRBV7-9 and TRBJ1-2, with TRBD1 matching over 7 bases. V dropped 4 bases and J dropped 4; count of bases not matched to a gene: 6. Germline V gives CDR1 SEHNR, CDR2 FQNEAQ (reference sequence). The CDR3 sequence is 14 residues long. Here the CDR3 DNA reads TGTGCCAGCAGCTCACAGGGGATCCCCTATGGCTACACCTTC. This encodes CASSSQGIPYGYTF. The full variable domain, rest sourced from reference TRBV7-9 and TRBJ1-2, is DTGVSQNPRHKITKRGQNVTFRCDPISEHNRLYWYRQTLGQGPEFLTYFQNEAQLEKSRLLSDRFSAERPKGSFSTLEIQRTEQGDSAMYLCASSSQGIPYGYTFGSGTRLTVV.

The chain carries TRBV11-2 and TRBJ2-7; a weak D match, TRBD2 (6 bases). Trimming left V 5 bases short and J 9 bases short, with 20 bases between. This CDR3 spans 14 amino acids. Germline CDR1 reads SGHAT; CDR2 reads FQNNGV. This CDR3 reads CASSIPGLPPRQYF. For the CDR3, the DNA is TGTGCCAGCAGCATTCCGGGACTTCCACCCAGGCAGTACTTC.

This clone has at least ten counts. This chain links TRBV20-1 with TRBJ2-2; the D gene is possibly TRBD1 (6 bases). The CDR3 covers 14 residues. Germline V gene lookup returns CDR1 DFQATT and CDR2 SNEGSKA (reference sequence). Trimming pared 0 bases from V and 3 bases from J, leaving 8 bases between. The CDR3 is CSARENRDTGELFF. The CDR3 bases are TGCAGTGCTAGAGAAAACAGGGACACCGGGGAGCTGTTTTTT.

This clone was counted ten times or more. V gene TRBV15 combines with J gene TRBJ2-4, with D possibly matching TRBD1 (5 bases). Trimming took 5 bases from V and 1 from J, leaving 18 bases between them. The CDR3 runs to 17 residues. Germline V lookup: CDR1 LNHNV, CDR2 YYDKDF (reference sequence). The CDR3 region has the DNA TGTGCCACCAGCGTACAGGTCCCGAAGGGGGCCAAAAACATTCAGTACTTC. Protein: CATSVQVPKGAKNIQYF.

In its sample, this clone was seen many times. This sequence joins TRBV28 and TRBJ1-2; D gene ambiguous. The CDR3 extends over 15 amino acids. Germline V CDR1 and CDR2: MDHEN, SYDVKM. V was clipped by 6 bases and J by 9 bases, with 23 bases between them. The CDR3 coding sequence is TGTGCCAGCAGCAACCCGGGAGGTGGTTATGTCCGCTACACCTTC. Its translation is CASSNPGGGYVRYTF.

This clone was observed at least ten times. In the same sample, other DNA sequences code for this CDR3. As DNA, the CDR3 is TGTGCCAGCAGTCCGCGGGGTAGGGACTTGCTCTCCTACGAGCAGTACTTC. It translates to CASSPRGRDLLSYEQYF. V gene TRBV11-2 combines with J gene TRBJ2-7; maybe TRBD2 (6 bases). The CDR3 has 17 residues. Germline CDR1 is SGHAT and CDR2 is FQNNGV. Trimming removed 6 bases from V and 0 bases from J, with 21 bases in between. The full variable domain, completed using reference TRBV11-2 and TRBJ2-7, is EAGVAQSPRYKIIEKRQSVAFWCNPISGHATLYWYQQILGQGPKLLIQFQNNGVVDDSQLPKDRFSAERLKGVDSTLKIQPAKLEDSAVYLCASSPRGRDLLSYEQYFGPGTRLTVT.

In the case of this clone: Given a much more abundant clone one base away, this may be a read error. The V call is TRBV2, the J call TRBJ2-7, with D possibly being TRBD2 (6 bases). With 8 bases removed from V and 7 bases from J, the gap between germline ends came to 9 bases. Germline V CDR1 and CDR2: SNHLY, FYNNEI. The CDR3 is 10 residues long. CDR3 loop: CASGGVEQYF. In nucleotides, the CDR3 is TGTGCCAGCGGAGGGGTTGAGCAGTACTTC.

This clone was picked up many times. The rearrangement uses TRBV27 and TRBJ1-1; the D is unclear. The CDR3 has 13 residues. V was shortened by 11 bases and J by 0 bases, with 13 bases between the two germline ends. Germline CDR1 is MNHEY and CDR2 is SMNVEV (reference sequence). CDR3 sequence: CACAVALNTEAFF. CDR3 bases: TGTGCCTGCGCGGTTGCCCTGAACACTGAAGCTTTCTTT.

This clone was picked up a small number of times. This may be a read error, as it is one base from a much larger clone. This specimen includes other DNA sequences encoding the same CDR3. V gene TRBV28 combines with J gene TRBJ1-1; D remains unclear. Looked up from germline, CDR1 is MDHEN and CDR2 is SYDVKM. The CDR3 totals 13 residues. The CDR3 coding sequence is TGTGCCAGCAGGCCTTTGATGAACACTGAGGCTTTCTTT. Translating it yields CASRPLMNTEAFF.

A few counts support this clone. One end of the junction does not line up with germline, which may come from a read error. The chain recombines TRBV2 with TRBJ2-7, with TRBD2 identical over 8 bases. This CDR3 contains 14 residues. Per the germline V gene, CDR1 is SNHLY and CDR2 is FYNNEI. DNA for the CDR3: TGTGCCGGCAGAACCGTGACTAGCGACCACGAGCAGTACTTC. Protein: CAGRTVTSDHEQYF.

This clone was counted between two and nine times. It is likely a read error, because the conserved phenylalanine at the end of the CDR3 is missing. This chain connects TRBV6-1 to TRBJ1-2; 8 bases are shared with TRBD1. The germline V gene encodes CDR1 MNHNS and CDR2 SASEGT. The CDR3 consists of 14 residues. J gave up 8 bases and V 3 bases, and 8 bases lay outside the gene matches. The CDR3 protein is CASSDEGTGGGYTL. The CDR3 bases are TGTGCCAGCAGTGACGAAGGGACAGGAGGAGGCTACACCTTA.

This clone was observed at least ten times. The same CDR3 is also encoded by other DNA sequences in this sample. The chain couples TRBV19 to TRBJ2-1; 8 nucleotides line up with TRBD1. This CDR3 is 14 amino acids long. The trim removed 5 bases at V and 6 bases at J, leaving 6 bases unmatched. CDR1 LNHDA and CDR2 SQIVND come from the germline V gene (reference sequence). This chain's CDR3 is CASSDRGSVNEQFF. The CDR3 DNA reads TGTGCCAGTAGTGACAGGGGCTCAGTCAATGAGCAGTTCTTC.

This clone was detected many times. J is TRBJ1-2 and V is TRBV7-9; the D gene is possibly TRBD1 (6 bases). V lost 5 bases to trimming and J lost 4 bases, with 14 bases between them. Germline assignment: CDR1 SEHNR and CDR2 FQNEAQ (reference sequence). This CDR3 comprises 14 residues. CDR3 nucleotides: TGTGCCAGCAGCGCACAGGGTGCACGCTATGGCTACACCTTC. Its protein is CASSAQGARYGYTF.

The rearrangement uses TRBV13 and TRBJ2-3; 9 nucleotides align to TRBD2. There are 16 residues in the CDR3. The germline V gene has CDR1 PRHDT and CDR2 FYEKMQ (reference sequence). V shed 5 bases, J shed 5 bases, and the junction held 11 bases outside the gene matches. CDR3 DNA: TGTGCCAGCAGCCCCACCCGCGGGGGGGATCAAGATACGCAGTATTTT. Its translation: CASSPTRGGDQDTQYF.

In this sample, this clone turned up many times. The rearrangement uses TRBV27 and TRBJ1-6, with D hard to call. The CDR3 extends over 11 amino acids. V was cut by 10 bases and J by 8 bases, with 9 bases left in between. CDR1 and CDR2 from the germline V gene are MNHEY and SMNVEV (reference sequence). In DNA, the CDR3 is TGTGCCACCGGATATGATTCACCCCTCCACTTT. Protein product: CATGYDSPLHF.

The table lists this clone with a few counts. The V gene is TRBV16, the J gene TRBJ1-2, with D uncertain. V lost 4 bases to trimming and J lost 8 bases, with 11 bases between them. Germline CDR1 reads KGHSY; CDR2 reads FQNENV. The CDR3 runs to 12 residues. In DNA form, the CDR3 reads TGTGCCAGCAGCCTGACACGGGCAGGCTACACCTTC. Translated: CASSLTRAGYTF.

This chain connects TRBV19 to TRBJ2-3; D gene uncertain. The CDR3 is made up of 15 amino acids. The V gene lost 2 bases and the J gene lost 0 bases, with 9 bases spanning the gap. The V gene's germline CDR1 is LNHDA and CDR2 SQIVND (reference sequence). This CDR3 reads CASSISSPSTDTQYF. The CDR3 DNA is TGTGCCAGTAGTATATCTAGTCCTAGCACAGATACGCAGTATTTT.